The TCR beta chain described here comes from a study of T-cell memory formation after mild COVID-19 (dated by TCRdb to the early 2020s). Background on the whole study: Most TCR sequence clusters were specific to one of the two donors. In a couple of donors, T-cell clones that expanded and contracted after mild COVID-19 were followed by sequencing TCRalpha and TCRbeta repertoires longitudinally. Two young, previously healthy adult volunteers, one female and one male, were included in the cohort. Results the study describes overall, beyond this receptor: Balanced CD4/CD8 phenotypes were observed for clones contracting from day 15 to 85, whereas a bias towards CD4+ was observed for a second wave of clones expanding from day 15 to 37. Some responding clones were detected in pre-infection memory, suggesting pre-existing cross-reactive memory T cells joined the SARS-CoV-2 response. Only a couple of mild cases were covered by the study, and larger cohorts that include severe cases with pre-infection samples were considered necessary. Contracting CD4+ clones were found mainly in CM and EM memory subsets, while CD8+ clones were enriched in EMRA. Whether the second-wave clones peaking on day 37 were SARS-CoV-2 specific was not confirmed.

Ficoll-Paque density gradient centrifugation was used to isolate PBMCs. This clonotype was seen ten or more times. No antigen is known for it. No base quality values were provided; no much bigger clone lies one nucleotide off. Instrument on record: Illumina NovaSeq 6000. Using 5'RACE with constant-segment primers, TCRalpha and TCRbeta cDNA libraries were constructed, with sample barcodes and unique molecular identifiers added in the process. Trizol reagent was used to extract RNA from every sample. The libraries were amplified in two PCR steps, and the second step added a second sample barcode and Illumina TruSeq adapters. Sequencing of libraries was performed on an Illumina NovaSeq with 2 x 150 bp paired-end reads. As for the original processing: Reads were demultiplexed and collapsed into UMI-guided consensus sequences with migec v1.2.7. Using mixcr v2.1.11, UMI consensuses were aligned to TRA and TRB V and J templates and then assembled into clonotypes. A clonotype was counted as expanded or contracted only if both edgeR and NoisET called the change significant, with noise models trained on biological replicates. edgeR calls used a false discovery rate-adjusted p below 0.01 and a log2 fold-change threshold of 1. As an exploratory analysis of dynamics, PCA with hierarchical clustering was applied to max-normalized trajectories of the 1000 most abundant clonotypes. Separately sequenced CD4+ and CD8+ repertoires were used to assign a CD4 or CD8 phenotype to each responding clone. TCRdb trimmed public reads at Q25 via fastp, called clones via MiXCR and kept in-frame beta chains. Duplicate CDR3 protein sequences are folded into a single record with the most common DNA and genes. TCRdb assigned the V and J calls; the authors' analysis was not used. The sample table records over 350,000 distinct CDR3 sequences; 15% to 20% of these occur just once. The leading ten clones occupy around a fifth of the sample.

Germline trimming: 1 base from V, 4 bases from J; junction bases outside gene matches: 3. The germline V gene sets CDR1 to SGHVS and CDR2 to FNYEAQ. From cysteine to phenylalanine, the CDR3 is 15 amino acids long. Kept here is only the CDR3 DNA, which spans 45 bases and is read in frame from base 1. This receptor was obtained from a man between 18 and 35 years old who had mild COVID-19 (a few samples of this study predate the infection). The sample titles of this study are shuffled in the database, so cell type and time point are left out; the donor was told from shared clones. The chain is made from TRBV7-6 and TRBJ1-4; 7 nucleotides in the junction match TRBD1. The sequenced sample was PBMCs or a T cell subset sorted from them (not recorded which). For the CDR3, the sequence is CASSLEGDSNEKLFF. The DNA sequence follows: TGTGCCAGCAGCTTAGAAGGGGACAGTAATGAAAAACTGTTTTTT.